Relative to its sample, the clone carrying this T cell receptor (beta chain) is medium-sized. The antigen remains unidentified. Cells sorted as Tregs were CD4+, CD25+ and CD127-/low. The CDR3 contains 13 residues. The germline gives CDR1 SGDLS, CDR2 YYNGEE. The V end lost 0 bases, the J end lost 8 bases, and 11 bases lay between the germline ends. Semi-nested PCR with Nested Universal Primer A followed constant-region reverse priming of full-length variable regions. TCRdb re-derived calls from the 5' RACE reads in MiXCR, one entry per CDR3 protein. The data hold approximately 11,000 distinct CDR3 sequences, with approximately 26% observed a single time. General study points: Whole repertoires were not studied in the larger cohort, only one V-J beta rearrangement.

The sample comprised Tregs sorted from a lymph node. The rearrangement uses TRBV9 and TRBJ1-1; D is uncertain. The sequence came from a female donor with breast cancer. As DNA, the CDR3 is TGTGCCAGCAGCGTAGCCCAAGGGTCAGAAGCTTTCTTT. Encoded protein: CASSVAQGSEAFF.